What follows describes a single T cell receptor (beta chain). PCR employed 60 Vbeta and 13 Jbeta primers. Method: immunoSEQ multiplex PCR; TCRdb's copy keeps in-frame clones and lacks some. The sample contains about 150,000 clones, 75% to 85% of which appear only once. This specimen belongs to a study of cytomegalovirus exposure and HLA in healthy donors. Healthy individuals who donated bone marrow served as the donors. This clonotype was sampled from a woman aged 50 to 65 in good health and CMV-seropositive. The sample taken for sequencing was PBMCs.

The CDR3 coding sequence is TGTGCCAGCAGCTTACAGACAGGCCCGGAGACCCAGTACTTC. Encoded protein: CASSLQTGPETQYF. V and J are TRBV9 and TRBJ2-5; D is perhaps TRBD1 (6 bases). Trimming stripped 4 bases from V and 5 bases from J, with 15 bases between. This CDR3 is built from 14 residues. Germline assignment: CDR1 SGDLS and CDR2 YYNGEE.